Described below is a single T cell receptor (beta chain) sequence and its context. The sample is drawn from a study of human T cells and chemical hapten exposure. Study context: Patch testing was performed with 0.01% DPC on the upper back, with reading at 6 days.

As to time point: patch test 1, 2 weeks after DPC sensitization. As for treatment: therapeutic diphenylcyclopropenone sensitization with weekly scalp DPC. The study enrolled 18 to 70-year-old alopecia patients suitable for DPC. Per the germline V gene, CDR1 is MNHEY and CDR2 is SVGEGT. This CDR3 spans 13 amino acids. V dropped 4 bases and J dropped 4 bases, with 11 bases sitting between them. Per the original methods: Samples contained a median of about 100,000 TCRs, with a range of 23,224 to 690,600. A single record per CDR3 protein comes from TCRdb applying MiXCR to the RACE reads. V and J calls and clone size were set by TCRdb, not the authors. The sample has some 190,000 distinct CDR3 sequences; 20% to 25% are singletons.

The specimen comprised whole blood, sampled in connection with sensitization to the hapten diphenylcyclopropenone (DPC). The genes are TRBV6-2 or TRBV6-3 and TRBJ2-7; D not resolved. This clonotype was obtained from a woman aged 45-60 years with alopecia areata. Some clones in this sample may be carry-over from other donors' samples. The CDR3 DNA sequence: TGTGCCAGCAGTTTACTTCGAATTTACGAGCAGTACTTC. Amino acid sequence: CASSLLRIYEQYF.